This T cell receptor (beta chain) was recorded in a study of blood T cell repertoires in COVID-19. Study-wide background: Samples came from the United States, Italy and Spain, spanning acute and convalescent COVID-19.

Sequenced by immunoSEQ multiplex PCR; TCRdb stores in-frame clones only, minus some. Of fewer than 500,000 clones in the sample, 70% to 90% were seen once. The CDR3 is 15 residues long. Trimming stripped 4 bases from V and 0 bases from J, with 10 bases between. CDR1 MDHEN and CDR2 SYDVKM come from the germline V gene. Two consecutive negative NP/OP PCR tests, clearance, or resolved symptoms defined Cohort 3 recovery. The clonotype originates from a man aged 25 to 40 who had recovered from COVID-19. The source material was PBMCs or T cells enriched from blood (not recorded which). The chain joins TRBV28 to TRBJ1-5, with TRBD1 as a possible D gene (5 bases). CDR3 amino acids: CASSSTVYSNQPQHF. The CDR3 bases are TGTGCCAGCAGTTCGACAGTCTATAGCAATCAGCCCCAGCATTTT.